These 2 T cell receptor beta chains originate from one sample sequenced in a study. Repertoires were generated with immunoSEQ multiplex PCR, while TCRdb's copy carries only in-frame clones and drops some. The table includes 55,000 to 70,000 clones, around 93% detected once. The specimen sequenced was PBMCs. The receptor source for this set is a man aged 35-49 years with rheumatoid arthritis.

This chain joins TRBV24-1 and TRBJ2-5; D remains unclear. Germline CDR1 and CDR2: KGHDR and SFDVKD. The CDR3 has 14 amino acids. The ends were cut back, 1 base at V and 9 bases at J, with 14 bases in the middle. The CDR3 nucleotides are TGTGCCACCAGTGATTTAGGGCAGACGAGAGCCCAGTACTTC. This gives the protein CATSDLGQTRAQYF.

The V and J genes are TRBV28 and TRBJ1-2, with 7 bases lining up with TRBD1. Germline values: CDR1 MDHEN, CDR2 SYDVKM. The CDR3 extends over 14 amino acids. J was trimmed by 2 bases and V by 6 bases; bases with no gene match: 6. CDR3 sequence reads: CASRGDRLNYGYTF. CDR3 bases: TGTGCCAGCAGAGGGGACAGATTAAACTATGGCTACACCTTC.